This TCR beta chain was observed in a study of T cell repertoires in cytomegalovirus infection. TCRdb recomputed calls from the reads with MiXCR, one row per CDR3 protein. Altogether some 200,000 distinct CDR3 sequences are present, roughly 20% being singletons, with the ten largest covering 2.5% to 3%. Study outcomes and limitations: Clonotype analysis showed dominance of the ex vivo response by HLA-C-restricted CMV-specific TCR beta clonotypes. The cumulative frequency of public TCR beta families distinguished individuals who carried CMV together with the relevant HLA.

CDR1 and CDR2 (germline): SGHNT, YENEEA. The CDR3 extends over 15 amino acids. V lost 5 bases to trimming and J lost 2 bases, with 13 bases between them. For this clonotype: No antigen is known for it.

The sequenced material came from PBMCs. This chain joins TRBV11-3 and TRBJ1-3; D remains ambiguous. The origin of this receptor is a human donor in good health (CMV status not recorded). Some clones in this sample may be carry-over from other donors' samples. The CDR3 sequence is CASSPDFSAGNTIYF. The CDR3 DNA follows: TGTGCCAGCAGCCCGGACTTCTCAGCTGGAAACACCATATATTTT.